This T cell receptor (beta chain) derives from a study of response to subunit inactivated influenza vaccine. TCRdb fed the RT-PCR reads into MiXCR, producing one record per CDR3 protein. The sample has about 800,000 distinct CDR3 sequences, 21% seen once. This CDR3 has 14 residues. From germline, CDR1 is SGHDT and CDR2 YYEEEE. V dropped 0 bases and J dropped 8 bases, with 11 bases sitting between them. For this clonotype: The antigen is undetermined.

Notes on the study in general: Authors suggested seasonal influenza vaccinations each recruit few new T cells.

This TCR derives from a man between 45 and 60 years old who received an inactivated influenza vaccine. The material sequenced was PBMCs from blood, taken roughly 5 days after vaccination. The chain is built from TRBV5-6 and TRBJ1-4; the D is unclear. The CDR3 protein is CASSLVQSGEKLFF. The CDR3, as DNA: TGTGCCAGCAGCTTGGTTCAGAGCGGAGAAAAACTGTTTTTT.